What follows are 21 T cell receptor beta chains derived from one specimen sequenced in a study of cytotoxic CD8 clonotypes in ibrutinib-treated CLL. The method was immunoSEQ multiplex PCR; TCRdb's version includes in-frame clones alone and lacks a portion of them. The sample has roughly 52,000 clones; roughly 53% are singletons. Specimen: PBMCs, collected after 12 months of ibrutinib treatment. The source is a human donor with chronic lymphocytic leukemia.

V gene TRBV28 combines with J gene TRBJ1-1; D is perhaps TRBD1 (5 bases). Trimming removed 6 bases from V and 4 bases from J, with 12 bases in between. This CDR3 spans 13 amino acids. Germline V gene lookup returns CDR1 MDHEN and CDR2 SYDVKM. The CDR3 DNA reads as TGTGCCAGCAGAAGCAGGGAGGTCACTGAAGCTTTCTTT. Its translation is CASRSREVTEAFF.

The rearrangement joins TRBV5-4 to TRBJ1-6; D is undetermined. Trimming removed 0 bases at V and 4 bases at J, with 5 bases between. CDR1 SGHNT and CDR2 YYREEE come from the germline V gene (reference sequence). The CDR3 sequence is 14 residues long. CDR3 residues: CASSLDGYNSPLHF. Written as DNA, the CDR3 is TGTGCCAGCAGCTTGGATGGATATAATTCACCCCTCCACTTT.

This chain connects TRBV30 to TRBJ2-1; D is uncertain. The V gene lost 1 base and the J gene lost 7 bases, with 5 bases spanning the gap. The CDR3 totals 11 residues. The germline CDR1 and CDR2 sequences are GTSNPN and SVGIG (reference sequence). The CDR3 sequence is CAWSGRNEQFF. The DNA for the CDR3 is TGTGCCTGGAGTGGTAGAAATGAGCAGTTCTTC.

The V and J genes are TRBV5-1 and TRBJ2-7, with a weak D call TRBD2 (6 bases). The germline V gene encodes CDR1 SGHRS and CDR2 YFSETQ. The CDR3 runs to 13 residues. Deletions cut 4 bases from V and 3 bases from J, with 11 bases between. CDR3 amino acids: CASSPLALYEQYF. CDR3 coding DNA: TGCGCCAGCAGCCCACTAGCACTCTACGAGCAGTACTTC.

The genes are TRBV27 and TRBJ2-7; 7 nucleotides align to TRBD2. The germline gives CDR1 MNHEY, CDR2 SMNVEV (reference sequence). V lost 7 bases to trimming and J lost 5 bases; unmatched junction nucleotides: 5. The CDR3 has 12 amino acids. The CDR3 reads CASKAGRDEQYF. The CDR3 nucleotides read TGTGCCAGCAAAGCAGGGAGGGACGAGCAGTACTTC.

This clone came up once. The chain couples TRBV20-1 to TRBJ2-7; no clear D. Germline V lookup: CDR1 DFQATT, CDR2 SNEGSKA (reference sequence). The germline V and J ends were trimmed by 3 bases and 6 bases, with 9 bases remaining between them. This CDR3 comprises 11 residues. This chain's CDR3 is CSASRSGEQYF. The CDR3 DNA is TGCAGTGCTAGTAGGTCAGGCGAGCAGTACTTC.

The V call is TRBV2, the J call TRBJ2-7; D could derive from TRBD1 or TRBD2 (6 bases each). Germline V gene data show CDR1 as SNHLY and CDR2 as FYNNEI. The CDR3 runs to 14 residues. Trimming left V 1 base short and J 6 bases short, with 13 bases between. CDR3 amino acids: CASSEVLGGGEQYF. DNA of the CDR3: TGTGCCAGCAGTGAAGTCCTGGGGGGCGGCGAGCAGTACTTC. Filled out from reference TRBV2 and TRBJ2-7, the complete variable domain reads EPEVTQTPSHQVTQMGQEVILRCVPISNHLYFYWYRQILGQKVEFLVSFYNNEISEKSEIFDDQFSVERPDGSNFTLKIRSTKLEDSAMYFCASSEVLGGGEQYFGPGTRLTVT.

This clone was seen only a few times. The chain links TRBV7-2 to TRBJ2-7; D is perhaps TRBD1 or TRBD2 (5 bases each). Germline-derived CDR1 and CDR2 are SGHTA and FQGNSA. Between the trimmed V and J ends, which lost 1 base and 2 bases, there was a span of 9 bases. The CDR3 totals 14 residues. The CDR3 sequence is CASSLERGPYEQYF. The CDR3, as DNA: TGTGCCAGCAGCTTAGAAAGGGGACCCTACGAGCAGTACTTC.

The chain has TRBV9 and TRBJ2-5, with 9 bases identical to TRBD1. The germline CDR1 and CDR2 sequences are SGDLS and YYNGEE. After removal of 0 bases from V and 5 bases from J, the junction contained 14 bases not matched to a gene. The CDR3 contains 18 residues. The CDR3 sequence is CASSVGRQGDVLLETQYF. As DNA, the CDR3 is TGTGCCAGCAGCGTAGGACGACAGGGGGACGTTTTGTTGGAGACCCAGTACTTC.

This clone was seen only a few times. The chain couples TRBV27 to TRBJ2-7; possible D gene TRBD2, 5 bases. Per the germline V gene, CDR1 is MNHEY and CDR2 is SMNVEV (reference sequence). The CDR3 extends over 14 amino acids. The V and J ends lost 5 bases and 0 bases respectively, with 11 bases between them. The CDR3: CASSQEGRSYEQYF. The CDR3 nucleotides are TGTGCCAGCAGTCAAGAGGGCCGCTCCTACGAGCAGTACTTC.

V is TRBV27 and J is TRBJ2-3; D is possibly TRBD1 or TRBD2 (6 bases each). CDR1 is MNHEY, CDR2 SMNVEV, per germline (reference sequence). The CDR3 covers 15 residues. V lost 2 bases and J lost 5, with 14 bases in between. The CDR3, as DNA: TGTGCCAGCAGTTTAAATCCGGGGGCGGGAGATACGCAGTATTTT. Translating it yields CASSLNPGAGDTQYF.

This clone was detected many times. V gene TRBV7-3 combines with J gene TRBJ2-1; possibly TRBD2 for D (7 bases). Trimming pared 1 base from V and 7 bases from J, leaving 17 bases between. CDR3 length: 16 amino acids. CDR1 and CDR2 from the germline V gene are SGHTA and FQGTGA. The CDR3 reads CASSLSGGAGSNEQFF. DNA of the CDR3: TGTGCCAGCAGCTTAAGCGGGGGCGCCGGTAGTAATGAGCAGTTCTTC.

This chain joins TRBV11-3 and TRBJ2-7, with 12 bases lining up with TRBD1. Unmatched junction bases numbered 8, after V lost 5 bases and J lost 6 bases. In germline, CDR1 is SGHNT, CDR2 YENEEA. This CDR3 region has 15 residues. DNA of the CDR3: TGTGCCAGCAGCGAAGGGACAGGGGGCCTGATCGAGCAGTACTTC. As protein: CASSEGTGGLIEQYF.

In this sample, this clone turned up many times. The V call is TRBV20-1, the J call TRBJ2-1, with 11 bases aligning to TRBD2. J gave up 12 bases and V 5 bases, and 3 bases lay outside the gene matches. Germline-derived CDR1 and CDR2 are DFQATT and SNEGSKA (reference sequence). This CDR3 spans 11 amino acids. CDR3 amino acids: CSALTSGRQFF. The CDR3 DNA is TGCAGTGCTTTAACTAGCGGGAGGCAGTTCTTC.

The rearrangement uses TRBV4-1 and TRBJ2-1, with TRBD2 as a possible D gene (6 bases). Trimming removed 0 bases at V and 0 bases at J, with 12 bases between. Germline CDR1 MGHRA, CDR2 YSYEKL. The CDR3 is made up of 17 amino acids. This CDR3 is CASSQEFAGSSYNEQFF. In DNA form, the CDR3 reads TGCGCCAGCAGCCAAGAGTTTGCGGGAAGCTCCTACAATGAGCAGTTCTTC.

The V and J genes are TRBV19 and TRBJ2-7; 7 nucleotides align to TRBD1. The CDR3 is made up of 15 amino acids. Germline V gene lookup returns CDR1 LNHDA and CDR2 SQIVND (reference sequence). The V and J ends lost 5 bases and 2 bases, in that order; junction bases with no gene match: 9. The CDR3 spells CASSEPGTATYEQYF. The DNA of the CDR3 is TGTGCCAGTAGTGAACCCGGGACAGCAACCTACGAGCAGTACTTC.

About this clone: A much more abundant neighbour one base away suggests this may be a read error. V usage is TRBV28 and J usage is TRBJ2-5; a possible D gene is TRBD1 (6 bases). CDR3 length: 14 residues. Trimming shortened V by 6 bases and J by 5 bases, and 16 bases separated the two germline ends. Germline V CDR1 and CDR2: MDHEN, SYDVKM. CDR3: CASSLGRGYETQYF. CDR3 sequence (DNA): TGTGCCAGCAGCTTGGGCAGGGGCTATGAGACCCAGTACTTC.

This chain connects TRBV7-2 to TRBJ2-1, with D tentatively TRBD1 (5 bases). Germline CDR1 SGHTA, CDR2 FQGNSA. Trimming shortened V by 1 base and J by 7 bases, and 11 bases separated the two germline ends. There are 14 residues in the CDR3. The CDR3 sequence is CASSLVSGLNEQFF. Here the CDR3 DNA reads TGTGCCAGCAGCTTAGTTTCAGGGCTTAATGAGCAGTTCTTC.

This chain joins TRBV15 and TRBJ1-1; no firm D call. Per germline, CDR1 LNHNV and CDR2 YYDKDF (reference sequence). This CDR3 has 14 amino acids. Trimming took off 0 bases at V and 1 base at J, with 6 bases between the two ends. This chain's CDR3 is CATSRELSNTEAFF. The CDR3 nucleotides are TGTGCCACCAGCAGAGAACTGTCGAACACTGAAGCTTTCTTT.

The CDR3 loop is CASSINSLSSGYTF. In nucleotides, the CDR3 is TGTGCCAGTAGTATAAATTCACTCTCGAGCGGCTACACCTTC. The gene calls are TRBV19 and TRBJ1-2; D remains unclear. Germline V gives CDR1 LNHDA, CDR2 SQIVND (reference sequence). V shed 2 bases and J shed 8 bases, with 15 bases lying between them. This CDR3 has 14 residues. The variable domain in full, completed from reference TRBV19 and TRBJ1-2, reads DGGITQSPKYLFRKEGQNVTLSCEQNLNHDAMYWYRQDPGQGLRLIYYSQIVNDFQKGDIAEGYSVSREKKESFPLTVTSAQKNPTAFYLCASSINSLSSGYTFGSGTRLTVV.

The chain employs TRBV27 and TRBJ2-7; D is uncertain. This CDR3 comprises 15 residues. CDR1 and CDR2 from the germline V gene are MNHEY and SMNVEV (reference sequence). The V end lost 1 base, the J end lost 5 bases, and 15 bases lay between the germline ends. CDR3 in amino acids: CASSLLNTRNNEQYF. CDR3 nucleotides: TGTGCCAGCAGTTTATTAAACACACGGAACAACGAGCAGTACTTC.